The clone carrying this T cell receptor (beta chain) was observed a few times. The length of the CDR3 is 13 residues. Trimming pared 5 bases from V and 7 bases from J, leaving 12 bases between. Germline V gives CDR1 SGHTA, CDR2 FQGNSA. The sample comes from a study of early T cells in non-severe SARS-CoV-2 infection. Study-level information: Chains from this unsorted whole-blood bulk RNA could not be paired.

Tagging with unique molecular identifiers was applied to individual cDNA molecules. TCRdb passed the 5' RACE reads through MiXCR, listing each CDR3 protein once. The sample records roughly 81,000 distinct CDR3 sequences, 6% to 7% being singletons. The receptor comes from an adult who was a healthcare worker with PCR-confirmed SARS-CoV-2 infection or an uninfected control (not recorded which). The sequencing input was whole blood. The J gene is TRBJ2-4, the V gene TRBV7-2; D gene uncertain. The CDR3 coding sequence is TGTGCCAGCAGCCCCCAGCAGTTGAACATTCAGTACTTC. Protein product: CASSPQQLNIQYF.